Reported below is one TCR beta chain. These data belong to a study of control samples from healthy donors and cancer patients. The table came from immunoSEQ multiplex PCR; TCRdb's copy has only in-frame clones and leaves some out. The sample shows 150,000 to 200,000 clones, about nine tenths of them seen only once. This CDR3 contains 13 residues. V was shortened by 1 base and J by 8 bases, with 9 bases between the two germline ends. Germline CDR1 is MGHRA and CDR2 is YSYEKL. Material for sequencing was blood. The clonotype was recovered from a woman aged 30 to 39 in good health. The chain has TRBV4-1 and TRBJ2-1; D may be TRBD2 (5 bases). The CDR3 loop reads CASSQGRRDEQFF. The DNA of the CDR3 is TGCGCCAGCAGCCAAGGTAGGCGGGATGAGCAGTTCTTC.